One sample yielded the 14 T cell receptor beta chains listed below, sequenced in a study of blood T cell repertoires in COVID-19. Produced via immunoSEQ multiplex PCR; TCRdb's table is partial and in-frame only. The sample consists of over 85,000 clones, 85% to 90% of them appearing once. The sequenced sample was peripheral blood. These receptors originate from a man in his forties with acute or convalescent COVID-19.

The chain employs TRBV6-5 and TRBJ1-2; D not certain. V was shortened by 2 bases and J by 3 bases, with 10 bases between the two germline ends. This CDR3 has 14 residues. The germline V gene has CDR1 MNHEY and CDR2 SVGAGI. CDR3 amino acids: CASSYESADYGYTF. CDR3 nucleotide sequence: TGTGCCAGCAGTTACGAGTCCGCTGACTATGGCTACACCTTC.

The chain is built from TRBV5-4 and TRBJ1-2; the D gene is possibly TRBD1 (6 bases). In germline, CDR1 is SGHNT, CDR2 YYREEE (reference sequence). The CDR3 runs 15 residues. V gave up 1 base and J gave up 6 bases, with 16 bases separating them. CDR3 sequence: CASSLKGATGNGYTF. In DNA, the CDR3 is TGTGCCAGCAGCTTGAAGGGAGCAACAGGGAATGGCTACACCTTC.

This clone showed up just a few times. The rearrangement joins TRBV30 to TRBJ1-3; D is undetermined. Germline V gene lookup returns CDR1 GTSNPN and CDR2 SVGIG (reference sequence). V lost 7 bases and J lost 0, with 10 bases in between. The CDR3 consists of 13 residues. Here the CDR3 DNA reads TGTGCCTCCACTAAGAGCTCTGGAAACACCATATATTTT. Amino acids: CASTKSSGNTIYF.

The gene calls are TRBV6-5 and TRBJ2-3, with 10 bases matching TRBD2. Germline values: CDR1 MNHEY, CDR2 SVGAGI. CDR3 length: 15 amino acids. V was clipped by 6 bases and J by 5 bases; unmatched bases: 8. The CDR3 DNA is TGTGCCAGCAGCCGCACTAGCGGGGTTAGAGATACGCAGTATTTT. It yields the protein CASSRTSGVRDTQYF.

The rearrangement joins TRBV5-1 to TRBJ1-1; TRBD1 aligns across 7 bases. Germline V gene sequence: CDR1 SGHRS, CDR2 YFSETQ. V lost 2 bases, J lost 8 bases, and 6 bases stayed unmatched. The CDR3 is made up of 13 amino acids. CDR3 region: CASSFRDSSEAFF. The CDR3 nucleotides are TGCGCCAGCAGCTTCCGGGACAGCTCAGAAGCTTTCTTT. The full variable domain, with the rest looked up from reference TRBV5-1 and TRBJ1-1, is KAGVTQTPRYLIKTRGQQVTLSCSPISGHRSVSWYQQTPGQGLQFLFEYFSETQRNKGNFPGRFSGRQFSNSRSEMNVSTLELGDSALYLCASSFRDSSEAFFGQGTRLTVV.

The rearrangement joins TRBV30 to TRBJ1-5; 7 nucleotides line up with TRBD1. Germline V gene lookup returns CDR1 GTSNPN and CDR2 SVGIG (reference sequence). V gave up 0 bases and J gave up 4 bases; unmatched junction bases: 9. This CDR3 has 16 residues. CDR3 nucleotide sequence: TGTGCCTGGAGTGTTCAACAGGGGTTTCGGAATCAGCCCCAGCATTTT. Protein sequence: CAWSVQQGFRNQPQHF.

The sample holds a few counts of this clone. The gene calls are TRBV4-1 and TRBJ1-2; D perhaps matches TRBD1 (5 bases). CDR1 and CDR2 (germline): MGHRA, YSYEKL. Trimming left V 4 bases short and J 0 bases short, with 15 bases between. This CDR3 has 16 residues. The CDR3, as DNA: TGCGCCAGCAGCCTCGAGGAAGGGGAAACTAACTATGGCTACACCTTC. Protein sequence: CASSLEEGETNYGYTF.

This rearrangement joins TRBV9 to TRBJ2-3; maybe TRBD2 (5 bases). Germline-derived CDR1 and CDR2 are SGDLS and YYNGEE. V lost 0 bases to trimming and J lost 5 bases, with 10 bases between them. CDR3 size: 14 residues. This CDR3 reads CASSVGLAGDTQYF. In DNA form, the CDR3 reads TGTGCCAGCAGCGTAGGACTGGCGGGAGATACGCAGTATTTT. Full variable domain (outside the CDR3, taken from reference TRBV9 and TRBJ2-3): DSGVTQTPKHLITATGQRVTLRCSPRSGDLSVYWYQQSLDQGLQFLIQYYNGEERAKGNILERFSAQQFPDLHSELNLSSLELGDSALYFCASSVGLAGDTQYFGPGTRLTVL.

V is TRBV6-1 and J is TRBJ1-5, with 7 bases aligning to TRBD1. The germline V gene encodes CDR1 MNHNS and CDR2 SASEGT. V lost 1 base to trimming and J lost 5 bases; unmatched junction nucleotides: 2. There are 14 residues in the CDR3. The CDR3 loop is CASSEGQGYQPQHF. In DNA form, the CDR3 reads TGTGCCAGCAGTGAAGGACAGGGCTATCAGCCCCAGCATTTT.

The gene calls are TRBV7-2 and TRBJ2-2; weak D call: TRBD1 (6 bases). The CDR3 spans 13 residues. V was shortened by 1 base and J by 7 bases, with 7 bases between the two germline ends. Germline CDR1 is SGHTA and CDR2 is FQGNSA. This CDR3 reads CASSLVGGGELFF. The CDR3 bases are TGTGCCAGCAGCTTAGTAGGGGGCGGGGAGCTGTTTTTT.

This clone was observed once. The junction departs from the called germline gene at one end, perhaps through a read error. CDR3 bases: TGTGCCAGCAGAGAAGGCCCGGGGGGCCAAAGGGTAGACACTGAAGCTTTCTTT. It is translated as CASREGPGGQRVDTEAFF. The V gene is TRBV6-1, the J gene TRBJ1-1, with a tentative D call TRBD1 (6 bases). Germline CDR1 and CDR2: MNHNS and SASEGT. This CDR3 comprises 18 residues.

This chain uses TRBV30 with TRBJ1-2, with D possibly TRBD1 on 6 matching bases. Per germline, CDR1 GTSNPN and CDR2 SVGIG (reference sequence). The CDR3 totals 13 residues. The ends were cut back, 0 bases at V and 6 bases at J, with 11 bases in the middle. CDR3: CAWSVGQSNGYTF. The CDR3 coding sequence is TGTGCCTGGAGTGTAGGACAGTCGAATGGCTACACCTTC.

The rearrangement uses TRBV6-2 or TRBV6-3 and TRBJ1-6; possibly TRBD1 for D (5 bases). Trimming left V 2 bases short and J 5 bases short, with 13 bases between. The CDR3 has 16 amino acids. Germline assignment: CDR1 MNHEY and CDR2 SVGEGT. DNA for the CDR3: TGTGCCAGCAGTTACGCGGCAGGGAAAAATAATTCACCCCTCCACTTT. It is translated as CASSYAAGKNNSPLHF.

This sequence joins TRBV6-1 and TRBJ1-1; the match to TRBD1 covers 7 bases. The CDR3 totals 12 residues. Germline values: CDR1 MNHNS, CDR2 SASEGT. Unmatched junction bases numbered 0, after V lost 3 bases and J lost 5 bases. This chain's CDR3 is CASSDRGTEAFF. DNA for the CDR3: TGTGCCAGCAGTGACAGGGGGACTGAAGCTTTCTTT.